This is a list of T cell receptor beta chains from one sample in a study of blood T cell repertoires in COVID-19. Measured with immunoSEQ multiplex PCR; TCRdb has only the in-frame clones, and not every one. The repertoire has roughly 59,000 clones, roughly 72% of them found once; the top ten carry 5% to 7%. The sequenced material came from peripheral blood. Receptor source: a woman between 45 and 65 years old with active or convalescent COVID-19. The CDR3 runs from the conserved cysteine through the conserved F or W. A D gene is named only where the DNA matches it firmly. Size tells how often a clone was seen (once, few, many) or the class of an expanded clone, and some rows leave it out.

d_gene: TRBD1; j_gene: TRBJ2-1; v_gene: TRBV6-5; abundance: -; CDR3nt: TGTGCCAGCAGTTACGGACAGGTCTCCTACAATGAGCAGTTCTTC; CDR3aa: CASSYGQVSYNEQFF
d_gene: TRBD1; j_gene: TRBJ2-2; v_gene: TRBV19; abundance: -; CDR3nt: TGTGCCAGTAGTATCCAGAGGGACAGGGACGGGACCGGGGAGCTGTTTTTT; CDR3aa: CASSIQRDRDGTGELFF
d_gene: -; j_gene: TRBJ2-7; v_gene: TRBV18; abundance: -; CDR3nt: TGTGCCAGCTCACCGGATAGCGGACCCTACGAGCAGTACTTC; CDR3aa: CASSPDSGPYEQYF
d_gene: TRBD2; j_gene: TRBJ2-5; v_gene: TRBV15; abundance: -; CDR3nt: TGTGCCACCAGCAGAGAGGCAGGATCGGGACTAGCGGGAGTGGAGTACCAAGAGACCCAGTACTTC; CDR3aa: CATSREAGSGLAGVEYQETQYF
d_gene: -; j_gene: TRBJ1-4; v_gene: TRBV15; abundance: once; CDR3nt: TGTGCCACCAGCAGAGATGATCAGGGGCCAACTAATGAAAAACTGTTTTTT; CDR3aa: CATSRDDQGPTNEKLFF
d_gene: TRBD2; j_gene: TRBJ2-1; v_gene: TRBV27; abundance: -; CDR3nt: TGTGCCAGCAGTTCCGCGACTAGCGGGGGGAGCTCCTACAATGAGCAGTTCTTC; CDR3aa: CASSSATSGGSSYNEQFF
d_gene: TRBD1; j_gene: TRBJ2-1; v_gene: TRBV5-1; abundance: -; CDR3nt: TGCGCCAGCGGCATAGGGGGCGACGGGTCGCCGTTCTTC; CDR3aa: CASGIGGDGSPFF
d_gene: -; j_gene: TRBJ1-2; v_gene: TRBV5-4; abundance: -; CDR3nt: TGTGCCAGCAGCTTGGCGGGAACCTATGGCTACACCTTC; CDR3aa: CASSLAGTYGYTF
d_gene: TRBD1; j_gene: TRBJ2-5; v_gene: TRBV5-4; abundance: -; CDR3nt: TGTGCCAGCAGCTTGAGGACAGGGGGCCGAGAGACCCAGTACTTC; CDR3aa: CASSLRTGGRETQYF
d_gene: -; j_gene: TRBJ1-1; v_gene: TRBV6-5; abundance: -; CDR3nt: TGTGCCAGCAGTCGCGGGGGAGCGGTGAACACTGAAGCTTTCTTT; CDR3aa: CASSRGGAVNTEAFF
d_gene: -; j_gene: TRBJ2-5; v_gene: TRBV6-5; abundance: -; CDR3nt: TGTGCCAGCAGTCGGACTACTACCCAAGAGACCCAGTACTTC; CDR3aa: CASSRTTTQETQYF
d_gene: TRBD2; j_gene: TRBJ2-7; v_gene: TRBV24-1; abundance: -; CDR3nt: TGTGCCACCAGTGATTTCCGGCCTAGCGGGACCTGCTACGAGCAGTACTTC; CDR3aa: CATSDFRPSGTCYEQYF
d_gene: -; j_gene: TRBJ1-1; v_gene: TRBV19; abundance: -; CDR3nt: TGTGCCAGTAGAAACATGAGGGACACTGAAGCTTTCTTT; CDR3aa: CASRNMRDTEAFF
d_gene: -; j_gene: TRBJ2-5; v_gene: TRBV19; abundance: -; CDR3nt: TGTGCCAGTAGTATGTCGGGACAAGAGACCCAGTACTTC; CDR3aa: CASSMSGQETQYF
d_gene: -; j_gene: TRBJ2-3; v_gene: TRBV7-2; abundance: -; CDR3nt: TGTGCCAGCAGCTTATTCCAGACTGGCCTGGGCACAGATACGCAGTATTTT; CDR3aa: CASSLFQTGLGTDTQYF
d_gene: -; j_gene: TRBJ2-3; v_gene: TRBV4-3; abundance: -; CDR3nt: TGCGCCAGCAGCCAAGGACAGAGCACAGATACGCAGTATTTT; CDR3aa: CASSQGQSTDTQYF